The T cell receptor beta chain under discussion was sequenced for a study of blood T cell repertoires in COVID-19. Study-level information: Some COVID-19 samples were acute and others convalescent; all came from the United States, Italy and Spain. Sample material is recorded as cDNA or gDNA derived from T cells, B-cell-depleted T cells, or PBMCs.

In the authors' methods: Reference gene primer amplification gave estimated nucleated cell counts. Measured with immunoSEQ multiplex PCR; TCRdb has only the in-frame clones, and not every one. V and J calls and clone size are given by that table; D and trimming were obtained from the DNA. The sample gives nearly 45,000 clones, around nine tenths of which show up once; less than 5% is in the top ten. The CDR3 length is 15 residues. Germline CDR1 reads MGHRA; CDR2 reads YSYEKL. V trimming: 4 bases; J trimming: 4 bases; junction bases outside the gene matches: 7. The Seattle patients joined while their infection was active and were tracked longitudinally afterward.

The sequenced sample consisted of peripheral blood. This rearrangement joins TRBV4-1 to TRBJ1-5, with TRBD1 matching 7 bases. The clonotype comes from a man in his forties with COVID-19, enrolled during active disease. CDR3 protein: CASSRIGTVNQPQHF. The DNA for the CDR3 is TGCGCCAGCAGCCGGATCGGGACAGTAAATCAGCCCCAGCATTTT.